The TCR beta chain described here comes from a study of OX40 agonist ivuxolimab in advanced cancers. Overall study context: Participants averaged approximately 61 years of age (range about 23 to 90) and were under 90% male. General study points: Antigen specificity remained undetermined for the expanded peripheral T cells.

Libraries were prepared by immunoSEQ multiplex PCR; TCRdb keeps only in-frame clonotypes and omits some of them. The data contain 75,000 to 80,000 clones, over 75% of them singletons. This clone was found a few times. What it recognizes is unknown. Germline CDR1 SGHTA, CDR2 FQGTGA. The trim removed 0 bases at V and 8 bases at J, leaving 10 bases unmatched. CDR3 size: 17 residues. The specimen comprised CD4+ or CD8+ T cells sorted from blood, sampled in a trial of the OX40 agonist ivuxolimab. This chain links TRBV7-3 with TRBJ2-2, with 9 bases identical to TRBD2. The sequence was collected from an adult with an advanced solid tumor such as melanoma, head and neck, liver or kidney cancer. The CDR3: CASSLTGLAGQAGELFF. The CDR3 DNA reads as TGTGCCAGCAGCTTAACGGGGCTAGCGGGGCAAGCGGGGGAGCTGTTTTTT.